What follows are 28 T cell receptor beta chains derived from one specimen sequenced in a study of blood T cells in healthy people across ages. Combining a sample-barcoded 5' primer with a J-beta primer mix, a second PCR ran for roughly 7 to 12 cycles. A single record per CDR3 protein comes from TCRdb applying MiXCR to the 5' RACE reads. The data hold under 800,000 distinct CDR3 sequences, with 20% to 25% observed a single time. Material for sequencing was blood. All receptors derive from a man aged 65 to 79 in good health.

This chain connects TRBV13 to TRBJ2-1; D uncertain. Germline V lookup: CDR1 PRHDT, CDR2 FYEKMQ (reference sequence). Trimming took off 0 bases at V and 0 bases at J, with 9 bases between the two ends. This CDR3 contains 16 residues. The CDR3 reads CASSLGEPSSYNEQFF. In DNA form, the CDR3 reads TGTGCCAGCAGCTTAGGGGAGCCAAGCTCCTACAATGAGCAGTTCTTC.

This clonotype was seen more than once but under ten times. The junction departs from the called germline gene at one end, perhaps through a read error. V usage is TRBV10-1 and J usage is TRBJ2-5; no reliable D call. CDR1 WNHNN and CDR2 SYGVQD come from the germline V gene (reference sequence). CDR3 length equals 13 residues. CDR3 sequence: CTSSQEPTASQYF. The CDR3 nucleotides read TGCACCAGCAGTCAGGAACCGACGGCGTCCCAGTACTTC.

The chain carries TRBV2 and TRBJ2-6; D gene unclear. CDR3 length: 15 amino acids. Trimming removed 6 bases from V and 0 bases from J, with 9 bases in between. Germline V gives CDR1 SNHLY, CDR2 FYNNEI. This CDR3 reads CASSLLTSGANVLTF. The CDR3 DNA follows: TGTGCCAGCAGCCTATTAACCTCTGGGGCCAACGTCCTGACTTTC.

A few counts support this clonotype. V and J are TRBV27 and TRBJ1-2, with D perhaps TRBD1 (5 bases). CDR1 and CDR2 from the germline V gene are MNHEY and SMNVEV (reference sequence). This CDR3 has 15 residues. V was cut by 0 bases and J by 0 bases, with 8 bases left in between. The CDR3 region has the DNA TGTGCCAGCAGTTTATCGGCAGGGTCTAACTATGGCTACACCTTC. Translating gives CASSLSAGSNYGYTF.

The chain employs TRBV7-2 and TRBJ2-2; TRBD2 aligns across 9 bases. V trimming: 4 bases; J trimming: 6 bases; junction bases outside the gene matches: 3. The CDR3 length is 14 residues. Germline V lookup: CDR1 SGHTA, CDR2 FQGNSA. The CDR3 here is CASSSGTSPGELFF. The DNA of the CDR3 is TGTGCCAGCAGCTCGGGGACTAGCCCCGGGGAGCTGTTTTTT.

This clonotype appeared many times. This chain links TRBV7-2 with TRBJ2-3; the match to TRBD2 covers 8 bases. The V gene end was trimmed by 0 bases and the J gene end by 0 bases; junction bases not matched to a gene: 2. The CDR3 sequence is 16 residues long. Germline values: CDR1 SGHTA, CDR2 FQGNSA. The CDR3 loop reads CASSLAASGSTDTQYF. CDR3 nucleotides: TGTGCCAGCAGCTTAGCGGCTAGCGGGAGCACAGATACGCAGTATTTT. The full variable domain, in which reference TRBV7-2 and TRBJ2-3 provide the parts outside the CDR3, is GAGVSQSPSNKVTEKGKDVELRCDPISGHTALYWYRQSLGQGLEFLIYFQGNSAPDKSGLPSDRFSAERTGGSVSTLTIQRTQQEDSAVYLCASSLAASGSTDTQYFGPGTRLTVL.

J is TRBJ2-5 and V is TRBV5-1, with TRBD1 matching over 8 bases. The J call could be wrong; TRBJ2-7 is a better fit for the DNA end. The germline V gene has CDR1 SGHRS and CDR2 YFSETQ. There are 13 residues in the CDR3. The CDR3 loop is CASSGTGFYEQYF. The CDR3 DNA follows: TGCGCCAGCAGCGGGACAGGATTTTACGAGCAGTACTTC.

V gene TRBV12-3 or TRBV12-4 combines with J gene TRBJ2-2; D may match TRBD1 or TRBD2 (5 bases each). This CDR3 region has 15 residues. V gave up 6 bases and J gave up 2 bases, with 13 bases separating them. Written as DNA, the CDR3 is TGTGCCAGCAGAACTACGGGGCTCAACACCGGGGAGCTGTTTTTT. It encodes CASRTTGLNTGELFF.

In its sample, this clonotype was seen a few times. The chain is built from TRBV20-1 and TRBJ2-3, with 13 nucleotides matching TRBD2. The CDR3 sequence is 19 residues long. From germline, CDR1 is DFQATT and CDR2 SNEGSKA (reference sequence). With 3 bases clipped from V and 1 base from J, the junction kept 13 bases outside the gene matches. The CDR3 here is CSARGLAGSLGDGTDTQYF. The CDR3 bases are TGCAGTGCTAGGGGACTAGCGGGAAGTCTCGGGGACGGCACAGATACGCAGTATTTT.

The chain has TRBV20-1 and TRBJ1-5; 7 bases match TRBD1. The ends lost 5 bases at V and 5 bases at J; junction bases unmatched: 6. Germline V CDR1 and CDR2: DFQATT, SNEGSKA (reference sequence). The CDR3 spans 13 residues. The CDR3: CSAEQGTDQPQHF. The CDR3 DNA reads as TGCAGTGCTGAACAGGGGACCGATCAGCCCCAGCATTTT.

The chain joins TRBV7-2 to TRBJ2-7; no firm D call. Trimming stripped 1 base from V and 0 bases from J, with 10 bases between. This CDR3 contains 15 residues. Germline V gene sequence: CDR1 SGHTA, CDR2 FQGNSA. The DNA of the CDR3 is TGTGCCAGCAGCTTAGAGGTCAGTTTCTCCTACGAGCAGTACTTC. Translated, it gives CASSLEVSFSYEQYF.

This clonotype showed up just a few times. V is TRBV20-1 and J is TRBJ2-1; 11 bases align to TRBD2. The CDR3 has 16 residues. V gave up 6 bases and J gave up 3 bases; unmatched junction bases: 10. Germline V CDR1 and CDR2: DFQATT, SNEGSKA (reference sequence). DNA of the CDR3: TGCAGTGCCGAGGGACTAGCGGAGCGGTTCTACAATGAGCAGTTCTTC. Its protein is CSAEGLAERFYNEQFF.

V is TRBV20-1 and J is TRBJ1-2, with 10 bases aligning to TRBD1. V shed 6 bases and J 3 bases; nucleotides not matched to a gene: 4. CDR3 size: 13 residues. The germline V gene has CDR1 DFQATT and CDR2 SNEGSKA (reference sequence). CDR3 nucleotide sequence: TGCAGTGCGCTTGGACAGGGGGACTATGGCTACACCTTC. It specifies CSALGQGDYGYTF.

The chain employs TRBV20-1 and TRBJ1-2, with D maybe TRBD1 (6 bases). The CDR3 is made up of 17 amino acids. V was cut by 0 bases and J by 4 bases, with 21 bases left in between. Germline V lookup: CDR1 DFQATT, CDR2 SNEGSKA (reference sequence). CDR3 region: CSARDLQGNYYSYGYTF. The CDR3 DNA reads TGCAGTGCTAGAGATTTGCAGGGGAATTATTATAGCTATGGCTACACCTTC.

The rearrangement uses TRBV12-3 or TRBV12-4 and TRBJ2-3, with 13 positions matching TRBD2. CDR3 length: 18 residues. J gave up 3 bases and V 5 bases, and 11 bases lay outside the gene matches. The CDR3 nucleotides read TGTGCCAGCAGTCCTCTTAGGACTAGCGGGAGTTTAACAGATACGCAGTATTTT. This codes for CASSPLRTSGSLTDTQYF.

The table lists this clonotype with a few counts. The chain employs TRBV7-2 and TRBJ1-1, with TRBD1 as a possible D gene (6 bases). Germline assignment: CDR1 SGHTA and CDR2 FQGNSA. Trimming pared 1 base from V and 0 bases from J, leaving 12 bases between. CDR3 length: 16 residues. In DNA form, the CDR3 reads TGTGCCAGCAGCTTAGAGGGTGGACAGCTGAACACTGAAGCTTTCTTT. Amino acids: CASSLEGGQLNTEAFF. Full variable domain (rest looked up from reference TRBV7-2 and TRBJ1-1): GAGVSQSPSNKVTEKGKDVELRCDPISGHTALYWYRQSLGQGLEFLIYFQGNSAPDKSGLPSDRFSAERTGGSVSTLTIQRTQQEDSAVYLCASSLEGGQLNTEAFFGQGTRLTVV.

This chain joins TRBV7-9 and TRBJ1-4; perhaps TRBD1 as D (5 bases). Trimming took off 0 bases at V and 4 bases at J, with 12 bases between the two ends. Germline CDR1 and CDR2: SEHNR and FQNEAQ (reference sequence). CDR3 length: 16 residues. The chain's CDR3 is CASSLAQQEINEKLFF. In DNA form, the CDR3 reads TGTGCCAGCAGCTTAGCGCAACAGGAGATTAATGAAAAACTGTTTTTT.

This chain joins TRBV6-2 or TRBV6-3 and TRBJ2-1; weak D call: TRBD2 (5 bases). The CDR3 runs to 14 residues. Trimming left V 5 bases short and J 9 bases short, with 17 bases between. CDR1 MNHEY and CDR2 SVGEGT come from the germline V gene. The CDR3 coding sequence is TGTGCCAGCAGTCAGGCAGGACTGACGTTTGAGCAGTTCTTC. Residues: CASSQAGLTFEQFF.

In its sample, this clonotype was seen a few times. The rearrangement joins TRBV3-1 to TRBJ2-7; TRBD1 agrees at 7 bases. From germline, CDR1 is LGHDT and CDR2 YNNKEL (reference sequence). CDR3 length: 15 amino acids. Trimming at V came to 7 bases and at J to 0 bases, leaving 9 bases not matched to a gene. The DNA of the CDR3 is TGTGCCAGCAAACCGACGACAGGGCTCTCCTACGAGCAGTACTTC. Its protein is CASKPTTGLSYEQYF.

This clonotype was counted a few times. This chain links TRBV5-5 with TRBJ2-4; no firm D call. CDR3 length: 14 residues. Trimming cost V 2 bases and J 0 bases, with 6 bases left between them. Germline-derived CDR1 and CDR2 are SGHKS and YYEKEE (reference sequence). DNA of the CDR3: TGTGCCAGCAGCTTCGTTGTAGCCAAAAACATTCAGTACTTC. Protein sequence: CASSFVVAKNIQYF. Combining the CDR3 with reference TRBV5-5 and TRBJ2-4 gives the whole variable domain DAGVTQSPTHLIKTRGQQVTLRCSPISGHKSVSWYQQVLGQGPQFIFQYYEKEERGRGNFPDRFSARQFPNYSSELNVNALLLGDSALYLCASSFVVAKNIQYFGAGTRLSVL.

This clonotype has more than one count but fewer than ten. The chain has TRBV6-2 or TRBV6-3 and TRBJ2-5, with 9 bases identical to TRBD2. Per the germline V gene, CDR1 is MNHEY and CDR2 is SVGEGT. CDR3 length: 14 residues. J lost 4 bases, V lost 6 bases, and 6 bases had no gene match. CDR3 in DNA: TGTGCCAGCAGGCTTAGCGGGAGAGGAGAGACCCAGTACTTC. This encodes CASRLSGRGETQYF.

The table lists this clonotype with a few counts. The V gene is TRBV7-9, the J gene TRBJ2-7, with TRBD1 identical over 8 bases. The CDR3 is 14 amino acids. V gave up 5 bases and J gave up 4 bases; unmatched junction bases: 7. The germline V gene encodes CDR1 SEHNR and CDR2 FQNEAQ (reference sequence). The CDR3 DNA is TGTGCCAGCAGCGAGGACAGGGAACTATACGAGCAGTACTTC. Translated: CASSEDRELYEQYF.

This clonotype was recorded at least ten times. CDR3 sequence reads: CSVGSRRDGTQYF. CDR3 DNA: TGCAGCGTTGGGAGTCGGAGGGATGGGACCCAGTACTTC. The J gene is TRBJ2-5, the V gene TRBV29-1, with D possibly being TRBD2 (6 bases). With 4 bases removed from V and 7 bases from J, the gap between germline ends came to 16 bases. CDR3 length: 13 amino acids. CDR1 is SQVTM and CDR2 is ANQGSEA in the germline V gene.

The chain joins TRBV4-2 to TRBJ1-2, with unresolved D. V was cut by 1 base and J by 5 bases, with 8 bases left in between. Germline assignment: CDR1 LGHNA and CDR2 YNFKEQ. The CDR3 consists of 13 residues. This chain's CDR3 is CASSQVEGYGYTF. CDR3 bases: TGTGCCAGCAGCCAAGTGGAAGGGTATGGCTACACCTTC.

V gene TRBV29-1 combines with J gene TRBJ1-1; D possibly corresponds to TRBD1 (5 bases). The germline V gene encodes CDR1 SQVTM and CDR2 ANQGSEA. Trimming took off 7 bases at V and 1 base at J, with 13 bases between the two ends. The length of the CDR3 is 13 residues. The CDR3 DNA sequence: TGCAGCGCCTCACAGGCTACGAACACTGAAGCTTTCTTT. This encodes CSASQATNTEAFF.

The chain carries TRBV5-1 and TRBJ1-4; maybe TRBD1 (5 bases). Germline CDR1 SGHRS, CDR2 YFSETQ. V lost 0 bases, J lost 1 base, and 7 bases lay in between. The CDR3 extends over 15 amino acids. CDR3 protein: CASSLEGLTNEKLFF. The CDR3 nucleotides read TGCGCCAGCAGCTTGGAGGGGCTAACTAATGAAAAACTGTTTTTT.

This clonotype was counted between two and nine times. The J gene is TRBJ1-2, the V gene TRBV30; D is perhaps TRBD1 (5 bases). CDR3 length equals 13 residues. The ends were cut back, 0 bases at V and 8 bases at J, with 13 bases in the middle. Germline lookup yields CDR1 GTSNPN and CDR2 SVGIG (reference sequence). The DNA of the CDR3 is TGTGCCTGGAGTGTTGGGGGTGCGCGCGGCTACACCTTC. Its translation is CAWSVGGARGYTF. Looking up the rest from reference TRBV30 and TRBJ1-2 gives the full variable domain: SQTIHQWPATLVQPVGSPLSLECTVEGTSNPNLYWYRQAAGRGLQLLFYSVGIGQISSEVPQNLSASRPQDRQFILSSKKLLLSDSGFYLCAWSVGGARGYTFGSGTRLTVV.

This clonotype has a handful of counts. This sequence may be a read error, since a much larger clone differs from it by one base. This chain links TRBV25-1 with TRBJ2-1; 7 nucleotides line up with TRBD1. From germline, CDR1 is MGHDK and CDR2 SYGVNS. The CDR3 has 14 amino acids. Unmatched junction bases numbered 6, after V lost 6 bases and J lost 4 bases. CDR3 loop: CASSEKTGYNEQFF. CDR3 bases: TGTGCCAGCAGCGAGAAGACAGGGTACAATGAGCAGTTCTTC.